A selection of T cell receptor beta chains follows, all from one sample in a study of cytomegalovirus exposure and HLA in healthy donors. Data came from immunoSEQ multiplex PCR; TCRdb stores just in-frame clones and leaves some out. In the table there are about 200,000 clones, approximately 87% of which are singletons. The sequenced sample consisted of PBMCs. The receptor source for this set is a woman under 30 in good health and CMV-seronegative. Each CDR3 is given with its conserved first and last residue. D genes are given only for firm matches. Clone size is given for some rows only: seen once, a few or many times, or a class if the clone is expanded.

d_call j_call clone_size v_call cdr3_aa cdr3_nt
NA TRBJ1-2 NA TRBV30 CAWTQNNYGYTF TGTGCCTGGACCCAGAATAACTATGGCTACACCTTC
TRBD1 TRBJ1-1 NA TRBV30 CAWRNTGGTEAFF TGTGCCTGGAGGAATACAGGGGGCACTGAAGCTTTCTTT
NA TRBJ2-2 NA TRBV27 CASKGQDFTGELFF TGTGCCAGCAAGGGGCAGGACTTCACCGGGGAGCTGTTTTTT
TRBD2 TRBJ2-1 NA TRBV9 CASSGPWRGASDNEQFF TGTGCCAGCAGCGGGCCGTGGCGGGGGGCTTCAGACAATGAGCAGTTCTTC
NA TRBJ2-3 NA TRBV7-8 CASSSNVGQYF TGTGCCAGCAGCTCAAATGTGGGCCAGTATTTT
NA TRBJ2-7 NA TRBV5-4 CASSPRGGSDEQYF TGTGCCAGCAGCCCCAGGGGTGGGAGCGACGAGCAGTACTTC
NA TRBJ2-6 NA TRBV7-7 CASSLTSGANVLTF TGTGCTAGCAGCTTAACTTCTGGGGCCAACGTCCTGACTTTC
TRBD1 TRBJ2-3 NA TRBV7-8 CASSYGTGSTDTQYF TGTGCCAGCAGCTATGGGACAGGGAGCACAGATACGCAGTATTTT
NA TRBJ1-2 NA TRBV2 CASSVYSGNYGYTF TGTGCCAGCAGTGTATACTCAGGGAACTATGGCTACACCTTC
NA TRBJ1-2 NA TRBV6-5 CASRVGGYGYTF TGTGCCAGCCGGGTGGGGGGCTATGGCTACACCTTC
NA TRBJ2-7 NA TRBV7-8 CASSLGPGYEQYF TGTGCCAGCAGCTTAGGTCCAGGCTACGAGCAGTACTTC
NA TRBJ2-5 once TRBV2 CASSAGWETQYF TGTGCCAGCAGTGCAGGGTGGGAGACCCAGTACTTC
NA TRBJ2-1 NA TRBV7-2 CASSLQGSGYNEQFF TGTGCCAGCAGCTTACAGGGGTCCGGGTACAATGAGCAGTTCTTC
TRBD1 TRBJ1-2 NA TRBV4-1 CASSHSPAGTGAGGYTF TGCGCCAGCAGCCATTCCCCCGCCGGGACAGGGGCCGGGGGCTACACCTTC
TRBD1 TRBJ1-5 NA TRBV6-6 CASTTGGAGQPQHF TGTGCCAGCACCACAGGGGGGGCAGGACAGCCCCAGCATTTT
NA TRBJ1-5 NA TRBV28 CASSPDLTSAGQHF TGTGCCAGCAGTCCCGACCTAACTAGTGCGGGCCAGCATTTT
NA TRBJ1-5 NA TRBV16 CASSPLPLDRDSNQPQHF TGTGCCAGCAGCCCCCTCCCGTTGGACAGAGATAGCAATCAGCCCCAGCATTTT
NA TRBJ1-2 NA TRBV5-6 CASSPDGTNYGYTF TGTGCCAGCAGCCCGGACGGTACTAACTATGGCTACACCTTC
NA TRBJ2-2 NA TRBV7-9 CASSPSHRATNTGELFF TGTGCCAGCAGCCCAAGTCACAGGGCGACGAACACCGGGGAGCTGTTTTTT
NA TRBJ2-1 NA TRBV29-1 CSVFLGTYNEQFF TGCAGCGTGTTCCTTGGAACCTACAATGAGCAGTTCTTC
NA TRBJ1-6 NA TRBV6-1 CASSESGPRSPLHF TGTGCCAGCAGTGAATCGGGACCTCGATCACCCCTCCACTTT
NA TRBJ2-1 NA TRBV11-2 CASSLDFAVRTNEQFF TGTGCCAGCAGCTTAGATTTCGCAGTAAGGACCAATGAGCAGTTCTTC
NA TRBJ2-3 NA TRBV20-1 CSASPTDTQYF TGCAGTGCTAGCCCCACAGATACGCAGTATTTT
NA TRBJ2-3 NA TRBV2 CASRSITGIGTDTQYF TGTGCCAGCAGGTCCATCACAGGGATTGGCACAGATACGCAGTATTTT
NA TRBJ1-1 few TRBV18 CASSPPVRPTEAFF TGTGCCAGCTCACCACCGGTGAGGCCCACTGAAGCTTTCTTT
NA TRBJ2-2 NA TRBV7-2 CASRASWAGELFF TGTGCCAGCAGGGCTAGTTGGGCCGGGGAGCTGTTTTTT
TRBD2 TRBJ2-3 NA TRBV6-4 CASSDSAGGSTDTQYF TGTGCCAGCAGTGACTCAGCGGGGGGGAGCACAGATACGCAGTATTTT
TRBD2 TRBJ2-1 NA TRBV10-3 CAIRGSSGNEQFF TGTGCCATCAGGGGGTCTAGCGGTAATGAGCAGTTCTTC
NA TRBJ1-3 NA TRBV5-4 CASSPGRRDTIYF TGTGCCAGCAGCCCGGGACGGCGGGACACCATATATTTT
TRBD1 TRBJ2-1 NA TRBV13 CASSSTGTGVNEQFF TGTGCCAGCAGCTCAACCGGGACAGGGGTCAATGAGCAGTTCTTC
TRBD2 TRBJ2-7 NA TRBV5-3 CARSGLGGSGGSYEQYF TGTGCCAGAAGCGGTCTTGGGGGGAGCGGGGGTTCCTACGAGCAGTACTTC
TRBD2 TRBJ2-3 NA TRBV5-1 CASSRTSGSDTQYF TGCGCCAGCAGCCGGACTAGCGGTTCAGATACGCAGTATTTT
NA TRBJ2-7 NA TRBV4-2 CASSVGEAREQYF TGTGCCAGCAGCGTCGGGGAGGCTCGCGAGCAGTACTTC
NA TRBJ2-7 NA TRBV20-1 CSARAGYEQYF TGCAGTGCTAGAGCAGGGTACGAGCAGTACTTC
NA TRBJ2-1 NA TRBV28 CASSEGRTYNEQFF TGTGCCAGCAGCGAAGGACGGACCTACAATGAGCAGTTCTTC
NA TRBJ2-3 NA TRBV5-8 CASSLYTDTQYF TGTGCCAGCAGCTTGTACACAGATACGCAGTATTTT
NA TRBJ2-2 NA TRBV29-1 CSVEDGDTGELFF TGCAGCGTTGAAGATGGTGACACCGGGGAGCTGTTTTTT
NA TRBJ1-5 NA TRBV6-1 CASLTEARGTQPQHF TGTGCCAGCCTAACAGAAGCGAGGGGGACTCAGCCCCAGCATTTT
TRBD1 TRBJ2-7 NA TRBV7-9 CASSSQGADTYEQYF TGTGCCAGCAGCTCCCAGGGGGCGGATACCTACGAGCAGTACTTC